Each of the 9 T cell receptor beta chains below was sequenced from the same sample in a study of shared T cell receptors in the human thymus. The data were produced by immunoSEQ multiplex PCR, yet TCRdb's version contains in-frame clones alone and is incomplete. The repertoire consists of about 500,000 clones, with 75% to 85% occurring once and the leading ten covering more than 0.01%. This same sample was also part of a study on human thymus T cells.

The sample was thymocytes. The receptors here all came from a boy under two years old with a congenital heart defect.

This rearrangement joins TRBV7-9 to TRBJ2-2; 9 bases are a match to TRBD2. From germline, CDR1 is SEHNR and CDR2 FQNEAQ (reference sequence). After removal of 5 bases from V and 3 bases from J, the junction contained 7 bases not matched to a gene. This CDR3 region has 16 residues. CDR3 in amino acids: CASSTTSGPYTGELFF. CDR3 in DNA: TGTGCCAGCAGCACCACTAGCGGGCCATACACCGGGGAGCTGTTTTTT.

The chain has TRBV12-5 and TRBJ1-5; possible D gene TRBD1, 6 bases. The CDR3 is 15 amino acids. With 10 bases removed from V and 8 bases from J, the gap between germline ends came to 24 bases. Germline lookup yields CDR1 LGHNT and CDR2 FRNRAP. In DNA, the CDR3 is TGTGCTACCTCACCCCGGGACACCCTTAATGAGCCCCAGCATTTT. Its translation is CATSPRDTLNEPQHF. Looking up the rest from reference TRBV12-5 and TRBJ1-5 gives the full variable domain: DARVTQTPRHKVTEMGQEVTMRCQPILGHNTVFWYRQTMMQGLELLAYFRNRAPLDDSGMPKDRFSAEMPDATLATLKIQPSEPRDSAVYFCATSPRDTLNEPQHFGDGTRLSIL.

The chain couples TRBV11-2 to TRBJ1-1; D not resolved. CDR3 size: 17 residues. Trimming cost V 1 base and J 0 bases, with 15 bases left between them. Germline CDR1 reads SGHAT; CDR2 reads FQNNGV. The CDR3 DNA reads TGTGCCAGCAGCTTAGTCTGTCAGAGTACTATGAACACTGAAGCTTTCTTT. Protein product: CASSLVCQSTMNTEAFF.

This clone was observed once. The chain joins TRBV2 to TRBJ2-5; 10 bases agree with TRBD2. This CDR3 is 19 amino acids long. Per the germline V gene, CDR1 is SNHLY and CDR2 is FYNNEI. The V gene end was trimmed by 2 bases and the J gene end by 1 base; junction bases not matched to a gene: 13. The CDR3 DNA sequence: TGTGCCAGCAGTGAATCGGGATTTAGACTAGCGGGTCTCCAAGAGACCCAGTACTTC. Translated, it gives CASSESGFRLAGLQETQYF.

For the CDR3, the DNA is TGCGCCAGCAGCCGACAAACCGACAGGGGCTATGGCTACACCTTC. This translates into CASSRQTDRGYGYTF. The rearrangement uses TRBV4-3 and TRBJ1-2, with 8 positions matching TRBD1. CDR1 and CDR2 from the germline V gene are LGHNA and YSLEER. This CDR3 region has 15 residues. The V and J ends lost 4 bases and 4 bases, in that order; junction bases with no gene match: 8.

A few counts support this clone. This CDR3 reads CASSQLAGGGDEQFF. CDR3 in DNA: TGTGCCAGCAGCCAGCTAGCGGGAGGGGGCGATGAGCAGTTCTTC. The chain combines TRBV14 with TRBJ2-1; TRBD2 matches at 12 bases. CDR1 is SGHDN, CDR2 FVKESK, per germline. The V gene end was trimmed by 3 bases and the J gene end by 8 bases; junction bases not matched to a gene: 5. This CDR3 region has 15 residues.

The chain couples TRBV11-2 to TRBJ2-5; D unclear. Germline V gives CDR1 SGHAT, CDR2 FQNNGV. With 4 bases removed from V and 0 bases from J, the gap between germline ends came to 12 bases. The CDR3 contains 15 residues. The CDR3 protein is CASSSTFEYQETQYF. CDR3 bases: TGTGCCAGCAGCTCCACCTTTGAGTACCAAGAGACCCAGTACTTC.

The gene calls are TRBV28 and TRBJ2-3; D uncertain. This CDR3 comprises 15 residues. Trimming shortened V by 3 bases and J by 0 bases, and 10 bases separated the two germline ends. Germline CDR1 is MDHEN and CDR2 is SYDVKM. CDR3: CASSFSRSSTDTQYF. The DNA of the CDR3 is TGTGCCAGCAGTTTCTCCAGGTCTAGCACAGATACGCAGTATTTT.

V is TRBV7-9 and J is TRBJ2-7; D may be TRBD1 (5 bases). Germline V gives CDR1 SEHNR, CDR2 FQNEAQ (reference sequence). The V end was cut by 5 bases, the J end by 0 bases, with 17 bases between. The CDR3 totals 16 residues. CDR3 region: CASSPNRSDHSYEQYF. CDR3 DNA sequence: TGTGCCAGCAGCCCCAACAGGTCGGACCACTCCTACGAGCAGTACTTC.